This T cell receptor (beta chain) was profiled in a study of blood T cells in healthy people across ages. A second 7 to 11 cycle PCR used barcoded and J-beta primers. A single record per CDR3 protein comes from TCRdb applying MiXCR to the 5' RACE reads. The profile covers roughly 800,000 distinct CDR3 sequences, with roughly 25% appearing a single time and over 2.5% taken by the ten largest. In this sample, this clonotype turned up a few times. V shed 4 bases and J shed 5 bases, with 17 bases lying between them. The V gene's germline CDR1 is LNHDA and CDR2 SQIVND (reference sequence). The CDR3 extends over 15 amino acids. Donors each provided about 9.5 milliliters of peripheral blood. Whenever a sample was processed, at least 6.5 million PBMCs were isolated. Each sample provided at least 6 micrograms of extracted total RNA. This sample was also put to use in a study of T cells of mothers and their children. Turning to that study: The authors detected no persistent microchimeric T cell clones.

The J gene is TRBJ2-5, the V gene TRBV19; possible D gene TRBD1, 6 bases. This receptor was taken from a boy aged 5-17 years in good health. Sequencing was done on a sample of blood. DNA for the CDR3: TGTGCCAGTAGTAGCCGTCGTATAGGGGGTGAGACCCAGTACTTC. Its protein product is CASSSRRIGGETQYF.